The subject of this entry is one TCR beta chain. Antigen unknown. The data were taken from a study of T-cell reconstitution after alpha-beta-depleted transplantation in children. General study findings and limits: T-cell counts and diversity were attributed mostly to newly produced T cells one year after transplant.

There are 11 residues in the CDR3. CDR1 is MDHEN, CDR2 SYDVKM, per germline. The V segment lost 4 bases and the J segment 13 bases; nucleotides outside the gene matches: 7. For TCRbeta, the library was prepared with unique molecular identifiers. In TCRdb, the PCR reads were re-called with MiXCR into one record per CDR3 protein. The repertoire holds around 800,000 distinct CDR3 sequences, with 15% to 20% as singletons. The J gene is TRBJ2-7, the V gene TRBV28, with 7 bases lining up with TRBD1. Sequenced here: PBMCs, mostly from graft donor cells, sampled 360 days after TCRalphabeta/CD19-depleted stem cell transplant. This TCR was recovered from a male patient under 18 who had a stem cell transplant for acute lymphoblastic leukemia, so the T cells may come from the graft donor. The CDR3 spells CASSSWDSSYF. The DNA for the CDR3 is TGTGCCAGCAGTTCCTGGGACAGTTCCTACTTC.